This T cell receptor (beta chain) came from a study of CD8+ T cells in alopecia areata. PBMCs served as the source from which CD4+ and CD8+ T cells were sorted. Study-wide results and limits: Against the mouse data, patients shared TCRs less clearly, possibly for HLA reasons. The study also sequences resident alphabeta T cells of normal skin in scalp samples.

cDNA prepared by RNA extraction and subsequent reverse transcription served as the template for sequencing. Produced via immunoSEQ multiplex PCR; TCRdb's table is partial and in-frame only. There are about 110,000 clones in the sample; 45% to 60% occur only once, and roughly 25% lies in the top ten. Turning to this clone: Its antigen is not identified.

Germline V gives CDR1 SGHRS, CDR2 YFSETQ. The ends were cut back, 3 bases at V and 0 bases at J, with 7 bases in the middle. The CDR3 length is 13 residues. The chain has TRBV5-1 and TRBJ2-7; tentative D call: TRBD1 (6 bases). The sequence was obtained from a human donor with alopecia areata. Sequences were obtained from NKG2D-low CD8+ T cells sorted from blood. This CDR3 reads CASSYRDSYEQYF. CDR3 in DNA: TGCGCCAGCAGCTACAGGGACTCCTACGAGCAGTACTTC.